This paragraph covers one T cell receptor beta chain sequence. Its cognate antigen has yet to be identified. Qualities for individual bases were not recorded, and no much larger clone is one base off. The data originate from a study of technical replicates of blood from a few donors (dated 2017 in TCRdb). The library came from the immunoSEQ multiplex PCR assay. TCRdb carries this immuneACCESS record with in-frame sequences only. Its versions omit some clonotypes, under half of them owing to an unresolved V gene in the studies checked, with the rest unexplained. The sample has 98,000 or so clones on record, under 97% of them singletons. Less than 0.25% of the sample comes from the top ten. Taken from the germline V gene, the CDR1 and CDR2 loops are SGHVS and FNYEAQ. The CDR3 measures 15 amino acids from cysteine to phenylalanine. Here the CDR3 DNA is all that survives: 45 bases in frame from base 1. V and J are trimmed by 1 base and 6 bases, and the gene matches miss 7 bases of the junction.

This clonotype was sampled from a human donor in good health. The rearranged segments are TRBV7-6 and TRBJ2-3; 7 nucleotides in the junction match TRBD2. The sample taken for sequencing was T cells isolated from PBMCs. Read as DNA, the sequence is TGTGCCAGCAGCTTAGACGGGGGGACCTCCGATACGCAGTATTTT. This codes for CASSLDGGTSDTQYF. Where the CDR3 stops, the reference TRBV7-6 and TRBJ2-3 genes take over; the full variable domain is GAGVSQSPRYKVTKRGQDVALRCDPISGHVSLYWYRQALGQGPEFLTYFNYEAQQDKSGLPNDRFSAERPEGSISTLTIQRTEQRDSAMYRCASSLDGGTSDTQYFGPGTRLTVL.